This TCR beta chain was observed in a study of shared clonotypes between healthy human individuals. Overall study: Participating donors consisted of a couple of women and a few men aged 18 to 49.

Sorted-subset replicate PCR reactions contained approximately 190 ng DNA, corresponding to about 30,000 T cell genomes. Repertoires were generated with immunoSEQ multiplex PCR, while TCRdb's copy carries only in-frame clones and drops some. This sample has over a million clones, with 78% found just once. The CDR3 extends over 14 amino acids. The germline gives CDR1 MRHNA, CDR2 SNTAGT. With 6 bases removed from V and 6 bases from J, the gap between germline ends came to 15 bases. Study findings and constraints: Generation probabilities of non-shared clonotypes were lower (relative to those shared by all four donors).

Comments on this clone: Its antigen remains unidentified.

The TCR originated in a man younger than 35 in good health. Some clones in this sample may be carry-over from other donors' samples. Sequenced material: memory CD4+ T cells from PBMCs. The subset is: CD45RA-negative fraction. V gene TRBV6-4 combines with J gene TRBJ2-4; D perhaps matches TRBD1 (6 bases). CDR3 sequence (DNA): TGTGCCAGCAGAGGACCCCGGACAGCAAACATTCAGTACTTC. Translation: CASRGPRTANIQYF.